The 19 T cell receptor beta chains below all came from one sample that was sequenced in a study of T cell repertoires in cytomegalovirus infection. Via MiXCR, TCRdb re-called the reads, giving one row per CDR3 protein. The sample has roughly 500,000 distinct CDR3 sequences, about 15% seen once; the top ten hold 20% to 30%. Sequencing was done on a sample of CD8+ T cells from PBMCs. The receptors were gathered from a human donor in good health (CMV status not recorded). Some clones in this sample may be carry-over from other donors' samples.

This clonotype was detected only a few times. V and J are TRBV29-1 and TRBJ2-5; 10 bases fit TRBD2. With 6 bases clipped from V and 1 base from J, the junction kept 5 bases outside the gene matches. CDR3 length: 14 amino acids. Per germline, CDR1 SQVTM and CDR2 ANQGSEA. The chain's CDR3 is CSVRSGRPQETQYF. CDR3 nucleotides: TGCAGCGTGCGTAGCGGGAGGCCCCAAGAGACCCAGTACTTC.

As concerns this clonotype: Just one base apart from a much larger clone, this may be a read error. The V and J genes are TRBV12-3 or TRBV12-4 and TRBJ1-1; 9 bases are a match to TRBD1. The CDR3 contains 14 residues. Here the CDR3 DNA reads TGTGCCAGCAGTTTAGGAGGACAGGGGACTGTAGCTTTCTTT. Encoded protein: CASSLGGQGTVAFF.

In regard to this clonotype: This may stem from a read error, because a much larger clone lies one nucleotide away. This rearrangement joins TRBV12-5 to TRBJ2-1; a possible D gene is TRBD1 (6 bases). The CDR3 runs 14 residues. Per the germline V gene, CDR1 is LGHNT and CDR2 is FRNRAP. CDR3 in amino acids: CASGLAGPGDERFF. CDR3 DNA: TGTGCTAGTGGTTTGGCGGGACCAGGGGATGAGCGGTTCTTC.

Only a few counts were recorded for this clonotype. The chain recombines TRBV4-1 with TRBJ1-5; the D gene is possibly TRBD1 (6 bases). V was shortened by 4 bases and J by 0 bases, with 13 bases between the two germline ends. Germline loops: CDR1 MGHRA, CDR2 YSYEKL. The CDR3 contains 16 residues. The CDR3 DNA reads as TGCGCCAGCAGCCCAGACAGGTTAAGTAGCAATCAGCCCCAGCATTTT. This encodes CASSPDRLSSNQPQHF.

This clonotype has just a few counts. The chain combines TRBV29-1 with TRBJ2-1, with TRBD2 as a possible D gene (6 bases). CDR1 and CDR2 (germline): SQVTM, ANQGSEA. This CDR3 contains 12 residues. V lost 1 base, J lost 9 bases, and 10 bases lay in between. Here the CDR3 DNA reads TGCAGCGTTGAAGGGCGGGACGGTGAGCAGTTCTTC. This codes for CSVEGRDGEQFF.

This clonotype was recorded a few times. The CDR3 region is CASSYVETGVFWPLHF. The CDR3 coding sequence is TGTGCCAGCAGCTACGTCGAGACTGGGGTATTCTGGCCCCTCCACTTT. The chain joins TRBV5-5 to TRBJ1-6; unclear D gene. The CDR3 is 16 residues long. Germline lookup yields CDR1 SGHKS and CDR2 YYEKEE (reference sequence). Deletions cut 3 bases from V and 13 bases from J, with 23 bases between.

This clonotype occurred many times. V is TRBV9 and J is TRBJ2-7; TRBD2 agrees at 11 bases. The V gene end was trimmed by 0 bases and the J gene end by 4 bases; junction bases not matched to a gene: 12. CDR3 length equals 18 residues. Germline values: CDR1 SGDLS, CDR2 YYNGEE. The CDR3 nucleotides are TGTGCCAGCAGCGTAGAAGGGACTAGCGGAGGTCCCCCGTACGAGCAGTACTTC. As protein: CASSVEGTSGGPPYEQYF.

Note on this clonotype: A much larger clone is a single base away; this may be a read error. The genes are TRBV28 and TRBJ1-1; D may be TRBD1 (5 bases). Trimming removed 4 bases from V and 8 bases from J, with 26 bases in between. This CDR3 spans 17 amino acids. Germline assignment: CDR1 MDHEN and CDR2 SYDVKM. In DNA, the CDR3 is TGTGCCAGCAGTTCCCTCGGGGGGACGGAACCCACACAGGAAGCTTTCTTT. As protein: CASSSLGGTEPTQEAFF.

This clonotype was seen a few times. The V and J genes are TRBV27 and TRBJ2-3; 8 nucleotides line up with TRBD2. J gave up 4 bases and V 8 bases, and 8 bases lay outside the gene matches. Germline CDR1 is MNHEY and CDR2 is SMNVEV (reference sequence). The CDR3 sequence is 14 residues long. The CDR3 DNA reads as TGTGCCAGCGGACTAGCTTTCGCCGCAGATACGCAGTATTTT. Protein: CASGLAFAADTQYF.

The chain joins TRBV28 to TRBJ2-1, with 7 bases aligning to TRBD1. The CDR3 covers 15 residues. The ends lost 6 bases at V and 0 bases at J; junction bases unmatched: 5. Germline lookup yields CDR1 MDHEN and CDR2 SYDVKM. The CDR3 nucleotides read TGTGCCAGCAGGGAGACAGGGAGCTCCTACAATGAGCAGTTCTTC. Residues: CASRETGSSYNEQFF.

This clonotype was recorded many times. This chain uses TRBV5-5 with TRBJ1-4, with D possibly matching TRBD1 (5 bases). The CDR3 contains 16 residues. V was pared by 4 bases and J by 0 bases, with 13 bases between. Looked up from germline, CDR1 is SGHKS and CDR2 is YYEKEE (reference sequence). DNA for the CDR3: TGTGCCAGCAGCCAAGTAGGGACCTCAACTAATGAAAAACTGTTTTTT. Translation: CASSQVGTSTNEKLFF.

As to this clonotype: One junction end disagrees with the germline gene, perhaps due to a read error. V usage is TRBV7-8 and J usage is TRBJ2-7; possible D gene TRBD1, 6 bases. CDR3 size: 14 residues. From germline, CDR1 is SGHVS and CDR2 FQNEAQ. CDR3 protein: CASSWDTPGDDQEF. As DNA, the CDR3 is TGTGCCAGCAGCTGGGACACCCCTGGCGACGATCAGGAATTC.

This clonotype was observed a handful of times. The chain combines TRBV20-1 with TRBJ2-7; D not resolved. Deletions cut 0 bases from V and 0 bases from J, with 12 bases between. Germline-derived CDR1 and CDR2 are DFQATT and SNEGSKA (reference sequence). This CDR3 is built from 15 residues. DNA of the CDR3: TGCAGTGCTAGAGATAAAGGTATCCTCTCCTACGAGCAGTACTTC. Its translation is CSARDKGILSYEQYF.

This clonotype has ten or more counts. The chain couples TRBV27 to TRBJ2-7, with D possibly being TRBD2 (5 bases). The V end lost 0 bases, the J end lost 4 bases, and 13 bases lay between the germline ends. CDR3 length: 15 residues. Germline V lookup: CDR1 MNHEY, CDR2 SMNVEV (reference sequence). The CDR3 loop reads CASSLSGGNGYEQYF. The CDR3 nucleotides read TGTGCCAGCAGTTTATCAGGAGGTAACGGGTACGAGCAGTACTTC.

This clonotype occurred once. The rearrangement uses TRBV27 and TRBJ2-3; D gene unclear. V was cut by 7 bases and J by 1 base, with 15 bases left in between. The CDR3 runs 15 residues. Germline CDR1 and CDR2: MNHEY and SMNVEV (reference sequence). CDR3 bases: TGTGCCAGCACTCCACATCCCCTAGGCACAGATACGCAGTATTTT. Translation gives CASTPHPLGTDTQYF.

The V call is TRBV28, the J call TRBJ1-1; 11 positions match TRBD1. The CDR3 has 17 amino acids. V dropped 5 bases and J dropped 1; count of bases not matched to a gene: 9. Germline CDR1 is MDHEN and CDR2 is SYDVKM. The CDR3 loop reads CASSPRTGGARNTEAFF. The CDR3 bases are TGTGCCAGCAGTCCTCGGACAGGGGGCGCGAGGAACACTGAAGCTTTCTTT.

This clonotype has ten or more counts. The gene calls are TRBV6-6 and TRBJ2-7, with 10 nucleotides matching TRBD2. CDR3 length: 15 amino acids. Germline trimming cut 5 bases from V and 0 bases from J; bases unmatched to any gene: 4. Germline-derived CDR1 and CDR2 are MNHNY and SVGAGI (reference sequence). CDR3 nucleotide sequence: TGTGCCAGCAGTCTACCTAGCGGGAGCTCCTACGAGCAGTACTTC. Its translation: CASSLPSGSSYEQYF.

This clonotype was counted ten times or more. The CDR3 here is CASSPRRSREKLFF. Written as DNA, the CDR3 is TGTGCCAGCAGCCCACGGCGGTCAAGGGAAAAACTGTTTTTT. The chain joins TRBV27 to TRBJ1-4, with D uncertain. Trimming removed 6 bases from V and 8 bases from J, with 16 bases in between. The germline gives CDR1 MNHEY, CDR2 SMNVEV (reference sequence). This CDR3 is 14 amino acids long.

This clonotype has just a few counts. The chain joins TRBV7-9 to TRBJ2-5, with D maybe TRBD1 (5 bases). The CDR3 consists of 13 residues. Germline assignment: CDR1 SEHNR and CDR2 FQNEAQ (reference sequence). Trimming pared 8 bases from V and 4 bases from J, leaving 14 bases between. This chain's CDR3 is CASSLRVRETQYF. The CDR3 region has the DNA TGTGCCAGCTCCCTCAGGGTGAGAGAGACCCAGTACTTC. Full variable domain (outside the CDR3, taken from reference TRBV7-9 and TRBJ2-5): DTGVSQNPRHKITKRGQNVTFRCDPISEHNRLYWYRQTLGQGPEFLTYFQNEAQLEKSRLLSDRFSAERPKGSFSTLEIQRTEQGDSAMYLCASSLRVRETQYFGPGTRLLVL.